The 19 T cell receptor beta chains below all came from one sample that was sequenced in a study of identical twins. TCRdb fed the 5' RACE reads into MiXCR, producing one record per CDR3 protein. In the table there are under 250,000 distinct CDR3 sequences, approximately 9% of which are singletons. Sequenced sample: memory (CD45RO+) T cells sorted from blood. Receptor source: a woman under 30 in good health.

V and J are TRBV27 and TRBJ1-1; D gene unclear. The CDR3 extends over 12 amino acids. Germline V gene lookup returns CDR1 MNHEY and CDR2 SMNVEV (reference sequence). V was shortened by 0 bases and J by 10 bases, with 9 bases between the two germline ends. The CDR3 DNA sequence: TGTGCCAGCAGTTTATCAGGGCAGGCAGCTTTCTTT. This gives the protein CASSLSGQAAFF.

At least ten counts were recorded for this clonotype. The chain has TRBV12-3 or TRBV12-4 and TRBJ2-5, with 7 nucleotides matching TRBD2. The CDR3 is made up of 16 amino acids. J was trimmed by 1 base and V by 1 base; bases with no gene match: 6. CDR3: CASSLENRGGQETQYF. The CDR3 DNA reads as TGTGCCAGCAGTTTAGAGAATCGCGGGGGCCAAGAGACCCAGTACTTC.

The table lists this clonotype with a few counts. The chain couples TRBV11-3 to TRBJ2-1; 11 bases line up with TRBD2. V gave up 3 bases and J gave up 7 bases; unmatched junction bases: 5. CDR3 length: 15 residues. Germline values: CDR1 SGHNT, CDR2 YENEEA. DNA for the CDR3: TGTGCCAGCAGCTTTGCTAGCGGGGGGAGAAATGAGCAGTTCTTC. It translates to CASSFASGGRNEQFF.

This clonotype was seen a handful of times. The V call is TRBV9, the J call TRBJ2-3, with 9 bases identical to TRBD2. Germline CDR1 and CDR2: SGDLS and YYNGEE. The length of the CDR3 is 17 residues. With 0 bases clipped from V and 4 bases from J, the junction kept 9 bases outside the gene matches. The CDR3 is CASSVVSGGWGADTQYF. Written as DNA, the CDR3 is TGTGCCAGCAGCGTAGTGAGCGGGGGGTGGGGTGCAGATACGCAGTATTTT.

The chain has TRBV12-3 or TRBV12-4 and TRBJ1-5, with a possible D match to TRBD1 (5 bases). Trimming removed 2 bases from V and 5 bases from J, with 10 bases in between. The CDR3 has 14 amino acids. The CDR3 sequence is CASSLIRADQPQHF. The CDR3 nucleotides read TGTGCCAGCAGTTTAATCAGGGCGGATCAGCCCCAGCATTTT.

A few counts support this clonotype. The CDR3 is CSARSGTEVNQPQHF. The CDR3 DNA reads TGCAGTGCTAGATCTGGGACAGAGGTCAATCAGCCCCAGCATTTT. This chain uses TRBV20-1 with TRBJ1-5; 7 bases match TRBD1. There are 15 residues in the CDR3. V lost 2 bases, J lost 3 bases, and 7 bases stayed unmatched. Germline CDR1 DFQATT, CDR2 SNEGSKA (reference sequence).

There are a few counts of this clonotype. The rearrangement uses TRBV5-6 and TRBJ1-5; D is ambiguous. Germline CDR1 reads SGHDT; CDR2 reads YYEEEE. Trimming took off 3 bases at V and 7 bases at J, with 11 bases between the two ends. The length of the CDR3 is 13 residues. The CDR3 DNA reads as TGTGCCAGCAGCTGGCGGAGCGGGCAGCCCCAGCATTTT. It codes for CASSWRSGQPQHF.

The chain joins TRBV9 to TRBJ2-3; no clear D. The CDR3 covers 14 residues. The V end was cut by 2 bases, the J end by 2 bases, with 9 bases between. Germline V gene sequence: CDR1 SGDLS, CDR2 YYNGEE. The DNA for the CDR3 is TGTGCCAGCAGCGTCCGGACGGCCACAGATACGCAGTATTTT. Translating gives CASSVRTATDTQYF. Looking up the rest from reference TRBV9 and TRBJ2-3 gives the full variable domain: DSGVTQTPKHLITATGQRVTLRCSPRSGDLSVYWYQQSLDQGLQFLIQYYNGEERAKGNILERFSAQQFPDLHSELNLSSLELGDSALYFCASSVRTATDTQYFGPGTRLTVL.

Turning to this clonotype: It may be a read error: a sequence one base away is much more abundant. The DNA of the CDR3 is TGTGCCAGCAGCTTAATGCGGGCCTACAATGAGCAGTTGTTC. Translated, it gives CASSLMRAYNEQLF. This chain links TRBV11-2 with TRBJ2-1, with D possibly matching TRBD2 (5 bases). Germline assignment: CDR1 SGHAT and CDR2 FQNNGV. The CDR3 runs 14 residues.

This clonotype was seen a handful of times. CDR3: CASSLGGAVLADTQYF. The CDR3 DNA follows: TGCGCCAGCAGCTTGGGTGGCGCGGTATTGGCAGATACGCAGTATTTT. This chain connects TRBV5-1 to TRBJ2-3; D gene unclear. This CDR3 is 16 amino acids long. Germline V gene sequence: CDR1 SGHRS, CDR2 YFSETQ. Deletions cut 0 bases from V and 4 bases from J, with 15 bases between.

At least ten counts were recorded for this clonotype. The V and J genes are TRBV12-3 or TRBV12-4 and TRBJ2-1; D is perhaps TRBD1 or TRBD2 (6 bases each). This CDR3 region has 16 residues. Trimming took 5 bases from V and 0 from J, leaving 14 bases between them. CDR3 nucleotides: TGTGCCAGCAGTCCGGGGGCCAGGAGCTCCTACAATGAGCAGTTCTTC. This codes for CASSPGARSSYNEQFF.

This clonotype was seen only a few times. This rearrangement joins TRBV18 to TRBJ1-1; no definite D call. Trimming took off 2 bases at V and 0 bases at J, with 7 bases between the two ends. Looked up from germline, CDR1 is KGHSH and CDR2 is LQKENI. The CDR3 sequence is 14 residues long. The CDR3 nucleotides read TGTGCCAGCTCACCAGCAGGAATGAACACTGAAGCTTTCTTT. This translates into CASSPAGMNTEAFF. Full variable domain (remainder filled in from reference TRBV18 and TRBJ1-1): NAGVMQNPRHLVRRRGQEARLRCSPMKGHSHVYWYRQLPEEGLKFMVYLQKENIIDESGMPKERFSAEFPKEGPSILRIQQVVRGDSAAYFCASSPAGMNTEAFFGQGTRLTVV.

This clonotype was counted a few times. The chain couples TRBV7-8 to TRBJ2-5, with 8 bases lining up with TRBD2. The CDR3 length is 14 residues. V lost 2 bases to trimming and J lost 2 bases; unmatched junction nucleotides: 1. CDR1 and CDR2 (germline): SGHVS, FQNEAQ. The CDR3 reads CASSLREGQETQYF. The CDR3 nucleotides read TGTGCCAGCAGCTTACGGGAGGGACAAGAGACCCAGTACTTC.

This chain links TRBV2 with TRBJ1-5, with D unclear. This CDR3 contains 14 residues. Per the germline V gene, CDR1 is SNHLY and CDR2 is FYNNEI. Between the trimmed V and J ends, which lost 7 bases and 3 bases, there was a span of 13 bases. The CDR3: CASNTLGVNQPQHF. The CDR3 region has the DNA TGTGCCAGCAATACCCTAGGTGTCAATCAGCCCCAGCATTTT.

This chain connects TRBV30 to TRBJ2-5; 7 bases are shared with TRBD1. Trimming cost V 0 bases and J 2 bases; bases outside gene matches: 6. This CDR3 comprises 15 residues. The germline V gene has CDR1 GTSNPN and CDR2 SVGIG (reference sequence). In nucleotides, the CDR3 is TGTGCCTGGAGTGTTTCGACAGGGCGACAAGAGACCCAGTACTTC. Translated, it gives CAWSVSTGRQETQYF.

There are many counts of this clonotype. CDR3 in amino acids: CASSFRRQGTYGYTF. CDR3 nucleotide sequence: TGTGCCAGCAGTTTTCGTCGACAGGGAACCTATGGCTACACCTTC. The rearrangement joins TRBV12-3 or TRBV12-4 to TRBJ1-2, with 7 bases matching TRBD1. With 3 bases clipped from V and 4 bases from J, the junction kept 8 bases outside the gene matches. CDR3 length equals 15 residues.

This clonotype has a count of ten or more. The chain joins TRBV12-3 or TRBV12-4 to TRBJ2-7; D unclear. Trimming cost V 6 bases and J 4 bases, with 19 bases left between them. The CDR3 has 15 residues. Written as DNA, the CDR3 is TGTGCCAGCAGCCGAAGCAAAAACGGAAGGTACGAGCAGTACTTC. This codes for CASSRSKNGRYEQYF.

This clonotype was detected only a few times. The rearrangement uses TRBV19 and TRBJ2-6; D is ambiguous. Germline assignment: CDR1 LNHDA and CDR2 SQIVND (reference sequence). This CDR3 region has 14 residues. Trimming removed 3 bases at V and 2 bases at J, with 5 bases between. CDR3 sequence reads: CASSIRAGANVLTF. CDR3 DNA: TGTGCCAGTAGTATTCGGGCTGGGGCCAACGTCCTGACTTTC.

This chain joins TRBV7-8 and TRBJ2-7, with TRBD1 identical over 9 bases. J lost 2 bases, V lost 4 bases, and 9 bases had no gene match. CDR1 and CDR2 from the germline V gene are SGHVS and FQNEAQ. CDR3 length equals 16 residues. As DNA, the CDR3 is TGTGCCAGCAGCTCAGGGGGAGGGACAGGGACCTACGAGCAGTACTTC. Its translation is CASSSGGGTGTYEQYF.